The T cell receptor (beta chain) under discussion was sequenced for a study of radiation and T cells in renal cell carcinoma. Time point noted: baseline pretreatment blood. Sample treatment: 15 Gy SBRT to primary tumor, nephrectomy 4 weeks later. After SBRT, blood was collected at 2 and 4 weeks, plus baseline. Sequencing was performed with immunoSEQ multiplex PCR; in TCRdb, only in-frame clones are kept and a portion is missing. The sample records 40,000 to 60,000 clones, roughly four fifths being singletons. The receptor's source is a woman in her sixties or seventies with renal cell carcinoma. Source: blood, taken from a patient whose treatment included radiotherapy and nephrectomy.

As DNA, the CDR3 is TGTGCCAGCAGCCAAGAACTAGCAAGAGACGAGCAGTACTTC. Amino acids: CASSQELARDEQYF. The chain links TRBV4-2 to TRBJ2-7; D may be TRBD2 (6 bases). V lost 0 bases and J 5 bases, leaving 11 bases between the germline ends. Germline CDR1 is LGHNA and CDR2 is YNFKEQ. The length of the CDR3 is 14 residues.